This paragraph covers one TCR beta chain sequence. The sample is drawn from a study of cytomegalovirus exposure and HLA in healthy donors. The CDR3 contains 15 residues. The germline CDR1 and CDR2 sequences are MNHNS and SASEGT. V shed 7 bases, J shed 3 bases, and the junction held 11 bases outside the gene matches. The PCR employed 60 Vbeta primers together with 13 Jbeta primers. The repertoire was sequenced with immunoSEQ multiplex PCR; TCRdb's copy has only in-frame clones and lacks some. The sample holds 95,000 to 110,000 clones, over 60% seen once. The chain employs TRBV6-1 and TRBJ2-7; TRBD2 aligns across 8 bases. The specimen was PBMCs. The clonotype comes from a male donor in good health and CMV-seronegative. The CDR3 sequence: CASTQGKREFYEQYF. CDR3 DNA: TGTGCCAGCACCCAAGGAAAGCGGGAGTTCTACGAGCAGTACTTC.